This T cell receptor beta chain was sequenced during a study of regulatory T cells in long-lasting Graves disease (dated by TCRdb to 2020 to 2022). Background on the whole study: To count as having persistent Graves' disease, a patient had to have received antithyroid drug treatment for over 5 years with TSH receptor autoantibodies remaining persistently positive. A total of approximately 35 samples underwent TCR sequencing: some 13 from persistent and about 20 from newly diagnosed Graves' disease patients. Persistent Graves' disease patients in the clinical cohort had taken antithyroid drugs for 8 to 12 years on average. Peripheral blood TCR sequencing and RNA sequencing compared persistent Graves' disease patients with newly diagnosed Graves' disease patients. The study was registered as a clinical trial and conducted in China.

The label giving this sample's time point can be read as: persistent/refractory GD, antithyroid drugs over 5 years with positive TRAb. RNA was extracted from PBMCs in TRIzol for both TCR sequencing and RNA sequencing. The diagnosis of Graves' disease was made according to American Thyroid Association guidelines. The patients came from an endocrinology department in Xi'an, China. Each patient gave approximately 9.7 milliliters of peripheral blood, collected in an EDTA anticoagulant tube. PBMCs were isolated by Ficoll Paque Plus density gradient separation without further T cell sorting. An Agilent 2100 Bioanalyzer and agarose gel were used to assess RNA quality, and a NanoDrop 2000 was used to measure RNA concentration. From cysteine to phenylalanine, the CDR3 is 15 amino acids long. The read is trimmed to its CDR3 DNA, 45 bases read in frame from base 1. Based on the germline V gene (reference sequence), the CDR1 and CDR2 sequences are DFQATT and SNEGSKA. For this chain, trimming is 2 bases at the V end and 3 bases at the J end, and the number of junction bases without a gene match is 5.

The library relied on multiplex PCR. TCRdb names Illumina HiSeq 4000 as the instrument used. iRepertoire HTBI primers and Arm-PCR amplification of CDR3 regions were used to construct TCR beta libraries. Gel purification was performed on PCR products prior to sequencing. Processing in the source paper ran as follows. A total of 62 TRBV and some 15 TRBJ segments were identified across samples and were used for gene usage analysis of CDR3 amino acid clonotypes. COPE and FqMerger were used to merge the filtered high-quality paired reads into contigs. BLAST was used to align contigs to IMGT TRBV, TRBD and TRBJ reference genes, with CDR3 defined following IMGT. Any clonotype with a frequency above 0.1% was counted as a highly expanded clone. Repertoire diversity was measured by Shannon entropy, and V-J evenness by the Gini coefficient. Clonotypes shared by more than one individual were considered public. In TCRdb, the public reads were trimmed at Q25 with fastp and aligned with MiXCR, with productive beta chains retained. CDR3 protein sequences are deduplicated, and each keeps its most common genes and DNA. What appears here as the V and J calls and clone size reflects TCRdb's work, not the paper's. Recorded for this sample are around 450,000 distinct CDR3 sequences; roughly a fifth of them occurred a single time. The ten most abundant clones make up more than 6% of the sample.

Overall results and qualifications from the work: Sequencing and analysis were limited to the TCR beta chain. Persistent Graves' disease patients showed lower TCR Shannon entropy and fewer highly expanded clones than newly diagnosed patients, suggesting clonal expansion. TRBV28, TRBJ1-2 and TRBJ2-5 were preferentially used in persistent disease, while TRBV20-1 and TRBJ2-1 were favored in newly diagnosed disease. The authors noted that the small sample size was a limitation that may lower accuracy. Because the primary lesion, thyroid tissue, could not be accessed, the study looked at peripheral blood alone. More public clonotypes were shared among persistent patients (approximately 3,000) than among newly diagnosed patients (roughly 1,000).

This clonotype came up a few times. This clone's antigen is unknown. No quality values exist for individual bases; no much larger clone is one base distant. The rearranged segments are TRBV20-1 and TRBJ1-5; a stretch of 9 junction bases matches TRBD1. This TCR was sampled from a female donor with Graves disease. Material: peripheral blood mononuclear cells (PBMCs), obtained when the disease was refractory, from a patient treated with antithyroid drugs. The DNA reads as follows: TGCAGTGCTAGATTGACAGGGGGTCTCAATCAGCCCCAGCATTTT. It encodes CSARLTGGLNQPQHF.